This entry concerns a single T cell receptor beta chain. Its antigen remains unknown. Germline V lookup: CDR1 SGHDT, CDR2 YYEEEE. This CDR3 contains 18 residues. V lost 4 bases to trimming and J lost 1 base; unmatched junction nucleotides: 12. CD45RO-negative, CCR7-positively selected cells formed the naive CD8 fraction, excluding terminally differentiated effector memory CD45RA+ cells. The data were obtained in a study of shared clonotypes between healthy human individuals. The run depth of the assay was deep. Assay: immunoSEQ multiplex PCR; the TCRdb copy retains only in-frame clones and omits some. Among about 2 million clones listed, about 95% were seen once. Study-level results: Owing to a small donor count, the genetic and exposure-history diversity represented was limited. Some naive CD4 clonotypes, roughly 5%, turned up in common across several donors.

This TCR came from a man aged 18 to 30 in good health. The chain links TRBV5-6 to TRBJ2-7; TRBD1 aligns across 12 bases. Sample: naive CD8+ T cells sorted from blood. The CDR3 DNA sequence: TGTGCCAGCAGCGCCCCATGGGGGACAGGGGGCTCGTCCTACGAGCAGTACTTC. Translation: CASSAPWGTGGSSYEQYF.